This TCR beta chain was recovered during a study of control samples from healthy donors and cancer patients. Sequencing used immunoSEQ multiplex PCR; TCRdb keeps in-frame clones, though not all of them. Among fewer than 110,000 clones, approximately 90% were seen once, and the ten largest hold about 20%. The CDR3 length is 13 residues. After removal of 3 bases from V and 4 bases from J, the junction contained 4 bases not matched to a gene. Germline V gene data show CDR1 as DFQATT and CDR2 as SNEGSKA (reference sequence). The source is a man aged 55 to 70 with lung cancer. The chain is built from TRBV20-1 and TRBJ1-2, with 8 bases aligning to TRBD1. The sample was PBMCs. CDR3 protein: CSASPGGGYGYTF. As DNA, the CDR3 is TGCAGTGCTAGTCCAGGGGGCGGCTATGGCTACACCTTC.